This T cell receptor beta chain was captured in a study of human T cells and chemical hapten exposure. Whole-study context: Patch tests applied 0.01% DPC to the upper back, read at 6 days.

This clonotype was seen many times. The CDR3 is 12 residues long. CDR1 is SGHAT, CDR2 FQDESV, per germline (reference sequence). Trimming removed 3 bases from V and 2 bases from J, with 5 bases in between. The time point: pre-sensitization, week 0. The sample's treatment: therapeutic diphenylcyclopropenone sensitization with weekly scalp DPC. TCRdb re-derived calls from the RACE reads in MiXCR, one entry per CDR3 protein. The sample has about 260,000 distinct CDR3 sequences; 7% to 10% are singletons. The TCR originated in a woman aged 40 to 50 with alopecia areata. Some clones in this sample may be carry-over from other donors' samples. Here the sequenced sample was whole blood, taken in connection with sensitization to the hapten diphenylcyclopropenone (DPC). The chain couples TRBV11-1 to TRBJ2-7, with no clear D. CDR3 amino acids: CASSFVTYEQYF. CDR3 bases: TGTGCCAGCAGCTTTGTAACCTACGAGCAGTACTTC.